The rows below give T cell receptor beta chains drawn from one sample of a study of T cell repertoires in cytomegalovirus infection. TCRdb passed the reads through MiXCR, listing each CDR3 protein once. The table records hundreds of thousands of distinct CDR3 sequences, 30% to 40% of them present only once. These receptors' targets are unknown. Sample: cultured CD8+ T cells from PBMCs, taken from culture after CMV antigen stimulation. These receptors were obtained from a human donor in good health (CMV status not recorded). Some clones in this sample may be carry-over from other donors' samples. Both conserved end residues are part of each CDR3. D genes are given only for firm matches. Clone sizes are given selectively: once, few, many, or a class where the clone is expanded.

v_gene,d_gene,abundance,j_gene,CDR3nt,CDR3aa
TRBV7-9,TRBD1,many,TRBJ2-7,TGTGCCAGCAGCACCCCGACAGGGAATTTAGAGCAGTACTTC,CASSTPTGNLEQYF
TRBV7-2,-,-,TRBJ2-7,TGTGCCAGCAGCTTCGTCTTCGGTGAGCAGTACTTC,CASSFVFGEQYF
TRBV14,TRBD2,-,TRBJ2-5,TGTGCCAGCAGCCAAGAGAGCGGGGGCCAAGAGACCCAGTACTTC,CASSQESGGQETQYF
TRBV27,TRBD2,-,TRBJ2-3,TGTGCCAGCAGTCTCAGGACTAGGCGGGCCGGTACGCAGTATTTT,CASSLRTRRAGTQYF
TRBV3-1,-,-,TRBJ2-1,TGTGCCAGCAGCCAAGATGGGCAGGTCTCGGTCTACAATGAGCAGTTCTTC,CASSQDGQVSVYNEQFF
TRBV7-8,TRBD2,few,TRBJ2-5,TGTGCCAGCAGCTCCCTTGGGGGGGGGGTAGAGACCCAGTACTTC,CASSSLGGGVETQYF
TRBV5-1,TRBD1,many,TRBJ2-2,TGCGCCAGTACCGGGACAGGGAAGCTGTTTTTT,CASTGTGKLFF
TRBV2,TRBD1,few,TRBJ2-1,TGTGCCAGCAAGACAGGGGATTACAATGAGCAGTTCTTC,CASKTGDYNEQFF
TRBV7-2,TRBD1,-,TRBJ2-5,TGTGCCAGCAGCTTAGGGGACAGGGGTTACGAGACCCAGTACTTC,CASSLGDRGYETQYF
TRBV7-9,-,-,TRBJ2-3,TGTGCCAGCAGCTTAGGAGTGGACATGTTGAGGCCAGGACAAGGGGAGCTAGATACGCAGTATTTT,CASSLGVDMLRPGQGELDTQYF
TRBV6-2/TRBV6-3,-,-,TRBJ1-5,TGTGCCAGCCGGCGGACCCTGGGTAGCAATCAGTCCCAGCATTTT,CASRRTLGSNQSQHF
TRBV29-1,-,once,TRBJ1-5,TGCAGCGTTGTTGTGGGCCGAGCTAATCAGCCCCAGCATTTT,CSVVVGRANQPQHF
TRBV5-5,-,few,TRBJ2-1,TGTGCCAGCAGCCCGTTGGGCCAGGGGACTTACAATGAGCAGTTCTTC,CASSPLGQGTYNEQFF
TRBV20-1,-,-,TRBJ2-3,TGCAGTGCTAGATCCACACCCCCACCTAGCACAGATACGCAGTATTTT,CSARSTPPPSTDTQYF
TRBV5-4,-,-,TRBJ2-3,TGTGCCAGCAGGGAGAGGGGCGGGCTAACCATTTTT,CASRERGGLTIF
TRBV3-1,-,-,TRBJ1-3,TGTGCCAGCAGCCAAGATAGTGAGCCGGACACGTACTCTGGAAACACCATATATTTT,CASSQDSEPDTYSGNTIYF
TRBV6-5,-,-,TRBJ1-1,TGTGCCAGCACCTACTCAGGGAAGGACACTGAAGCTTTCTTT,CASTYSGKDTEAFF
TRBV4-1,-,few,TRBJ2-7,TGCGCCAGCAGCCATGACGACGGTTCCTACGAGCAGTACTTC,CASSHDDGSYEQYF